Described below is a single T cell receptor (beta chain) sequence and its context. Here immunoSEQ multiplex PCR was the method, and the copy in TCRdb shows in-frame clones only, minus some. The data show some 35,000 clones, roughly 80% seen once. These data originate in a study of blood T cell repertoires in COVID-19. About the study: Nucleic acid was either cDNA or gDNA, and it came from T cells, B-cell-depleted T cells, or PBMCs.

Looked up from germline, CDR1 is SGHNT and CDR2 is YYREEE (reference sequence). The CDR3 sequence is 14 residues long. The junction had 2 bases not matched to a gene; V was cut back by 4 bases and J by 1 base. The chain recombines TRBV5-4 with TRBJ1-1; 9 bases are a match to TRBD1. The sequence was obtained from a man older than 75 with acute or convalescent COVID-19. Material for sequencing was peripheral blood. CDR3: CASSRDRENTEAFF. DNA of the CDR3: TGTGCCAGCAGCCGGGACAGGGAGAACACTGAAGCTTTCTTT.